This T cell receptor beta chain was sequenced in a study of blood T cell repertoires in COVID-19. Clones were sequenced by immunoSEQ multiplex PCR, and TCRdb holds only the in-frame ones, with some missing. The sample gives roughly 180,000 clones, roughly four fifths of which show up once; 12% is in the top ten. CDR3 length equals 16 residues. Germline loops: CDR1 MNHEY, CDR2 SMNVEV (reference sequence). With 6 bases clipped from V and 6 bases from J, the junction kept 13 bases outside the gene matches. The clonotype was recovered from a man aged 40-55 years who had recovered from COVID-19. Sequenced input: PBMCs or T cells enriched from blood (not recorded which). V gene TRBV27 combines with J gene TRBJ2-1; 8 bases are a match to TRBD2. CDR3 loop: CASRYQAGARTNEQFF. The CDR3 bases are TGTGCCAGCAGATACCAAGCGGGAGCTAGGACCAATGAGCAGTTCTTC.